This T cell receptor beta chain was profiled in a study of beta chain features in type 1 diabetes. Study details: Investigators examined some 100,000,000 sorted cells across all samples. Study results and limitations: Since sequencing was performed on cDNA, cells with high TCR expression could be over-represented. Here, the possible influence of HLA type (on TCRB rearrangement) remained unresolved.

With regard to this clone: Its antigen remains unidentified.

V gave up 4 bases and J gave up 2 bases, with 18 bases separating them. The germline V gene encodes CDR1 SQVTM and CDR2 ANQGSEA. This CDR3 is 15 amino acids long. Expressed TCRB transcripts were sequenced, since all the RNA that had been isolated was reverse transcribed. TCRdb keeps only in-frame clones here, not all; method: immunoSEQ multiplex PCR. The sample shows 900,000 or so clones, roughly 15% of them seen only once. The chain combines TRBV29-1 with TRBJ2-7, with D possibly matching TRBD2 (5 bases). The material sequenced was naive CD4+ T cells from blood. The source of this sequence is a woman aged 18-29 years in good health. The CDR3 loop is CSVGYESRVAYEQYF. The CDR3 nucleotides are TGCAGCGTTGGTTACGAATCGCGGGTGGCCTACGAGCAGTACTTC.